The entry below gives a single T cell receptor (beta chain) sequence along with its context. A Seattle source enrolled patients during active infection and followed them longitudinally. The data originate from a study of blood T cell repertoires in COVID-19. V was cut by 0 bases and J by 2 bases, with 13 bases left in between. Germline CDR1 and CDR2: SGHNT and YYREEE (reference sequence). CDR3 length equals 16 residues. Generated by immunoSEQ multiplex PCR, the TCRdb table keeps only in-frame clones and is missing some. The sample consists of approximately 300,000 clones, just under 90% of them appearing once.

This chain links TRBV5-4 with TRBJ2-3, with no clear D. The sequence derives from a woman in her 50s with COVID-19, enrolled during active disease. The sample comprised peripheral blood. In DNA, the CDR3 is TGTGCCAGCAGCTTGGCCGTCGGTAGAGTCACAGATACGCAGTATTTT. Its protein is CASSLAVGRVTDTQYF.